Following are 27 T cell receptor beta chains from one sample sequenced in a study of blood T cell repertoires in COVID-19. Repertoires were generated with immunoSEQ multiplex PCR, while TCRdb's copy carries only in-frame clones and drops some. Among 50,000 or so clones, around nine tenths were seen once, and the ten largest hold 10% to 15%. Sequenced input: peripheral blood. The receptors were gathered from an elderly man with acute or convalescent COVID-19.

The V and J genes are TRBV6-5 and TRBJ2-1; D unresolved. V was trimmed by 7 bases and J by 0 bases, leaving 10 bases between them. This CDR3 contains 14 residues. Germline V gene lookup returns CDR1 MNHEY and CDR2 SVGAGI. The CDR3 loop is CASTTASSYNEQFF. CDR3 DNA sequence: TGTGCCAGCACAACTGCTAGCTCCTACAATGAGCAGTTCTTC.

The V gene is TRBV9, the J gene TRBJ2-7; a possible D gene is TRBD1 (6 bases). This CDR3 has 15 amino acids. The germline V gene encodes CDR1 SGDLS and CDR2 YYNGEE. The germline V and J ends were trimmed by 0 bases and 5 bases, with 15 bases remaining between them. The CDR3 loop is CASSVGGRGNDEQYF. In nucleotides, the CDR3 is TGTGCCAGCAGCGTAGGAGGCAGGGGAAACGACGAGCAGTACTTC.

This chain connects TRBV19 to TRBJ2-7, with 9 nucleotides matching TRBD1. Germline CDR1 is LNHDA and CDR2 is SQIVND (reference sequence). The CDR3 spans 15 residues. V gave up 3 bases and J gave up 3 bases; unmatched junction bases: 6. The CDR3 nucleotides read TGTGCCAGTAGTATGGGACAGGGAGGATACTACGAGCAGTACTTC. It codes for CASSMGQGGYYEQYF. Based on the CDR3 plus reference TRBV19 and TRBJ2-7, the full variable domain is DGGITQSPKYLFRKEGQNVTLSCEQNLNHDAMYWYRQDPGQGLRLIYYSQIVNDFQKGDIAEGYSVSREKKESFPLTVTSAQKNPTAFYLCASSMGQGGYYEQYFGPGTRLTVT.

This rearrangement joins TRBV5-1 to TRBJ1-6; 9 bases match TRBD1. The ends lost 4 bases at V and 5 bases at J; junction bases unmatched: 4. This CDR3 has 15 amino acids. CDR1 and CDR2 (germline): SGHRS, YFSETQ. In DNA, the CDR3 is TGCGCCAGCAGCAGCGGACAGGGGAATAATTCACCCCTCCACTTT. Translating gives CASSSGQGNNSPLHF.

CDR3 DNA sequence: TGTGCCAGCTCCAGGGATTTCGACACTGAAGCTTTCTTT. Translated, it gives CASSRDFDTEAFF. The chain couples TRBV25-1 to TRBJ1-1; a weak D match, TRBD1 (5 bases). This CDR3 region has 13 residues. Trimming stripped 8 bases from V and 3 bases from J, with 13 bases between. Germline V gene lookup returns CDR1 MGHDK and CDR2 SYGVNS.

V is TRBV2 and J is TRBJ1-5; 7 positions agree with TRBD1. V lost 6 bases to trimming and J lost 0 bases; unmatched junction nucleotides: 11. Germline assignment: CDR1 SNHLY and CDR2 FYNNEI. The CDR3 runs 17 residues. CDR3: CASSLGQPTHSNQPQHF. CDR3 coding DNA: TGTGCCAGCAGCCTGGGACAGCCCACCCATAGCAATCAGCCCCAGCATTTT.

The chain joins TRBV2 to TRBJ1-1; D is uncertain. The CDR3 has 12 residues. Trimming removed 3 bases from V and 3 bases from J, with 5 bases in between. CDR1 SNHLY and CDR2 FYNNEI come from the germline V gene. The CDR3 DNA reads as TGTGCCAGCAGTGATGCGGACACTGAAGCTTTCTTT. Amino acids: CASSDADTEAFF.

This chain joins TRBV28 and TRBJ1-6; D ambiguous. V was pared by 2 bases and J by 7 bases, with 12 bases between. The CDR3 is 15 amino acids. Germline CDR1 is MDHEN and CDR2 is SYDVKM. The CDR3 nucleotides read TGTGCCAGCAGTTTAAACCGGGGTTGGAATTCACCCCTCCACTTT. Its protein is CASSLNRGWNSPLHF.

This chain uses TRBV24-1 with TRBJ2-7; maybe TRBD1 (6 bases). Germline V gives CDR1 KGHDR, CDR2 SFDVKD. V lost 10 bases and J 6 bases, leaving 12 bases between the germline ends. The CDR3 extends over 11 amino acids. The CDR3 is CATRRGSEQYF. DNA of the CDR3: TGTGCCACGAGAAGGGGGAGCGAGCAGTACTTC.

This sequence joins TRBV15 and TRBJ1-6, with 7 bases aligning to TRBD1. From germline, CDR1 is LNHNV and CDR2 YYDKDF (reference sequence). Trimming at V came to 0 bases and at J to 9 bases, leaving 5 bases not matched to a gene. The CDR3 runs 15 residues. The CDR3: CATSRDVTGPSPLHF. CDR3 nucleotide sequence: TGTGCCACCAGCAGAGATGTGACAGGGCCTTCACCCCTCCACTTT.

The V call is TRBV11-2, the J call TRBJ1-1; D not certain. CDR3 length: 13 residues. Germline V gene sequence: CDR1 SGHAT, CDR2 FQNNGV. Trimming left V 3 bases short and J 5 bases short, with 10 bases between. This CDR3 is CASSLEEGTEAFF. DNA of the CDR3: TGTGCCAGCAGCTTGGAGGAGGGAACTGAAGCTTTCTTT.

The chain links TRBV7-2 to TRBJ2-2, with TRBD2 matching 9 bases. This CDR3 comprises 16 residues. In germline, CDR1 is SGHTA, CDR2 FQGNSA. V was clipped by 6 bases and J by 1 base; unmatched bases: 6. CDR3 nucleotides: TGTGCCAGCAGTCCGCGGGGGGGGCTGAACACCGGGGAGCTGTTTTTT. Translated, it gives CASSPRGGLNTGELFF.

This clone was observed a handful of times. The chain recombines TRBV10-2 with TRBJ1-5; D gene ambiguous. The germline V and J ends were trimmed by 0 bases and 7 bases, with 10 bases remaining between them. The CDR3 loop spans 14 amino acids. CDR1 is WSHSY, CDR2 SAAADI, per germline. The CDR3 sequence is CASSESLPRQPQHF. CDR3 coding DNA: TGCGCCAGCAGTGAGTCGTTACCTAGACAGCCCCAGCATTTT.

The V gene is TRBV12-3 or TRBV12-4, the J gene TRBJ1-1, with D perhaps matching TRBD1 (6 bases). This CDR3 has 12 residues. Trimming left V 2 bases short and J 11 bases short, with 12 bases between. CDR3 bases: TGTGCCAGCAGTTTATTTGGTCAGGGGGCTTTCTTT. Its protein product is CASSLFGQGAFF.

The chain recombines TRBV9 with TRBJ2-7; D perhaps matches TRBD2 (6 bases). This CDR3 has 15 residues. Germline values: CDR1 SGDLS, CDR2 YYNGEE. Trimming removed 0 bases from V and 3 bases from J, with 13 bases in between. CDR3 DNA: TGTGCCAGCAGCGTAGCACCGGGAGATAGCTACGAGCAGTACTTC. Protein sequence: CASSVAPGDSYEQYF.

In its sample, this clone was seen a few times. The V call is TRBV10-3, the J call TRBJ2-1; 7 positions agree with TRBD1. CDR3 length equals 12 residues. Trimming took 8 bases from V and 9 from J; bases not matched to a gene: 7. Per the germline V gene, CDR1 is ENHRY and CDR2 is SYGVKD. CDR3 nucleotide sequence: TGTGCCATCGGACAGGATCCTCGTGAGCAGTTCTTC. As protein: CAIGQDPREQFF.

The chain combines TRBV11-2 with TRBJ1-1, with TRBD1 identical over 9 bases. V was clipped by 3 bases and J by 5 bases; unmatched bases: 7. The CDR3 loop spans 15 amino acids. The germline gives CDR1 SGHAT, CDR2 FQNNGV. DNA for the CDR3: TGTGCCAGCAGCTTTACAGGGGGCTGGGGAACTGAAGCTTTCTTT. This codes for CASSFTGGWGTEAFF. The full variable domain, in which reference TRBV11-2 and TRBJ1-1 provide the parts outside the CDR3, is EAGVAQSPRYKIIEKRQSVAFWCNPISGHATLYWYQQILGQGPKLLIQFQNNGVVDDSQLPKDRFSAERLKGVDSTLKIQPAKLEDSAVYLCASSFTGGWGTEAFFGQGTRLTVV.

V usage is TRBV19 and J usage is TRBJ1-2, with 7 bases identical to TRBD1. The CDR3 has 14 residues. Germline CDR1 LNHDA, CDR2 SQIVND (reference sequence). V shed 7 bases and J 4 bases; nucleotides not matched to a gene: 9. CDR3 sequence (DNA): TGTGCCAGTACCCAGGACAGGCTACTCTATGGCTACACCTTC. Protein: CASTQDRLLYGYTF.

The chain joins TRBV3-1 (or the pseudogene TRBV3-2) to TRBJ1-1; D unresolved. The CDR3 extends over 13 amino acids. The germline V gene has CDR1 LGHDT and CDR2 YNNKEL (reference sequence). V lost 7 bases and J 1 base, leaving 10 bases between the germline ends. DNA of the CDR3: TGTGCCAGCACCCCAACGGGGAACACTGAAGCTTTCTTT. Translation: CASTPTGNTEAFF.

V and J are TRBV6-2 or TRBV6-3 and TRBJ1-5, with a possible D match to TRBD1 (5 bases). Germline V gene lookup returns CDR1 MNHEY and CDR2 SVGEGT. CDR3 length equals 12 residues. V lost 0 bases to trimming and J lost 9 bases, with 6 bases between them. The CDR3 bases are TGTGCCAGCAGTTACTCGGGGGGGCCCCAGCATTTT. Its translation is CASSYSGGPQHF.

V is TRBV5-1 and J is TRBJ2-2; maybe TRBD1 (6 bases). Germline V CDR1 and CDR2: SGHRS, YFSETQ. The CDR3 runs to 15 residues. Trimming shortened V by 4 bases and J by 4 bases, and 14 bases separated the two germline ends. The CDR3 nucleotides are TGCGCCAGCAGCAAACAGGAAGGGGGCACCGGGGAGCTGTTTTTT. Protein sequence: CASSKQEGGTGELFF.

This clone was detected only once. This chain links TRBV3-1 (or the pseudogene TRBV3-2) with TRBJ2-7, with 7 bases lining up with TRBD1. Looked up from germline, CDR1 is LGHDT and CDR2 is YNNKEL (reference sequence). Trimming took 5 bases from V and 3 from J; bases not matched to a gene: 7. CDR3 size: 14 residues. The CDR3 loop reads CASSSPGQVYEQYF. CDR3 bases: TGTGCCAGCAGCTCTCCAGGACAGGTCTACGAGCAGTACTTC.

This clone was seen more than once but under ten times. The gene calls are TRBV19 and TRBJ2-5; no firm D call. With 3 bases removed from V and 5 bases from J, the gap between germline ends came to 16 bases. The length of the CDR3 is 15 residues. Germline CDR1 LNHDA, CDR2 SQIVND (reference sequence). The CDR3 sequence: CASSMERSMRETQYF. Here the CDR3 DNA reads TGTGCCAGTAGTATGGAAAGGTCAATGCGGGAGACCCAGTACTTC.

The chain joins TRBV29-1 to TRBJ1-1, with TRBD1 as a possible D gene (6 bases). Germline V CDR1 and CDR2: SQVTM, ANQGSEA. V shed 4 bases and J shed 8 bases, with 20 bases lying between them. There are 14 residues in the CDR3. CDR3 in amino acids: CSVGRRTGFEEAFF. The DNA of the CDR3 is TGCAGCGTTGGGCGCCGAACAGGGTTTGAGGAAGCTTTCTTT.

The CDR3 bases are TGTGCCAGCAGTCGGGGGAGGACTAACGAGCAGTACTTC. It encodes CASSRGRTNEQYF. V is TRBV6-5 and J is TRBJ2-7, with D possibly TRBD2 on 6 matching bases. CDR1 is MNHEY, CDR2 SVGAGI, per germline. Trimming removed 5 bases from V and 5 bases from J, with 13 bases in between. This CDR3 spans 13 amino acids.

The chain is built from TRBV5-1 and TRBJ2-7, with a weak D call TRBD1 (6 bases). Germline V lookup: CDR1 SGHRS, CDR2 YFSETQ. Trimming took 1 base from V and 5 from J, leaving 13 bases between them. The CDR3 spans 14 residues. The CDR3 spells CASSLLPGVDEQYF. The DNA of the CDR3 is TGCGCCAGCAGCTTGCTTCCAGGGGTGGACGAGCAGTACTTC.

This chain connects TRBV14 to TRBJ1-1; 8 positions match TRBD1. Trimming at V came to 0 bases and at J to 8 bases, leaving 14 bases not matched to a gene. CDR1 and CDR2 (germline): SGHDN, FVKESK. The CDR3 extends over 17 amino acids. The chain's CDR3 is CASSQEGQVPWELEAFF. In DNA form, the CDR3 reads TGTGCCAGCAGCCAAGAGGGACAGGTTCCGTGGGAGTTAGAAGCTTTCTTT.